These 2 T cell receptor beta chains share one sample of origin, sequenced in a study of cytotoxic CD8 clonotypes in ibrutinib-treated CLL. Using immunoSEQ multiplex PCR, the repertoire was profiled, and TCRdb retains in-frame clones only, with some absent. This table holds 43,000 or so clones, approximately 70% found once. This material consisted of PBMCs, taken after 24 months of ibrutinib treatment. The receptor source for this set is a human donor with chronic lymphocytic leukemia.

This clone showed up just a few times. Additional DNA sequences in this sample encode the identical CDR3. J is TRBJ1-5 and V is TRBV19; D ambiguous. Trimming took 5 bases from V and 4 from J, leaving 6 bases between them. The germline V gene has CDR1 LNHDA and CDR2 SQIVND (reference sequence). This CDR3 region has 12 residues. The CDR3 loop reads CASSQGNQPQHF. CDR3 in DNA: TGTGCCAGTAGTCAAGGAAATCAGCCCCAGCATTTT.

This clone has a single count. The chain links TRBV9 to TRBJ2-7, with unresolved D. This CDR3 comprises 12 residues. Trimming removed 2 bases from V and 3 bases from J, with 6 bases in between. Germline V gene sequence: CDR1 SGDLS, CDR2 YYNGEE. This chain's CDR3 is CASSVKSYEQYF. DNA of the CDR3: TGTGCCAGCAGCGTTAAAAGCTACGAGCAGTACTTC.